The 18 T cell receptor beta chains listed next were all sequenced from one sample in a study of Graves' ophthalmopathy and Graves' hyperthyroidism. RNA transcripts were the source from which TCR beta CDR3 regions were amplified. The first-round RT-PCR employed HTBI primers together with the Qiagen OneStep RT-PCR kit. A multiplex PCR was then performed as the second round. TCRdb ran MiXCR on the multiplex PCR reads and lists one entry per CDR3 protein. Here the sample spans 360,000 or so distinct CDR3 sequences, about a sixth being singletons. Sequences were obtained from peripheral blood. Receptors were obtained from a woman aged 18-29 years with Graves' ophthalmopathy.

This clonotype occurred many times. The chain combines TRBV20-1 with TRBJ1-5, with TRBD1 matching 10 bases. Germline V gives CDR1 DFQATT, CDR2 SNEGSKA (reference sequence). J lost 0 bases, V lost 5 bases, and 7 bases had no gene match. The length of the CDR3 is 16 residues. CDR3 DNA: TGCAGTGCTCGGACAGGGGGGGCCTATAGCAATCAGCCCCAGCATTTT. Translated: CSARTGGAYSNQPQHF.

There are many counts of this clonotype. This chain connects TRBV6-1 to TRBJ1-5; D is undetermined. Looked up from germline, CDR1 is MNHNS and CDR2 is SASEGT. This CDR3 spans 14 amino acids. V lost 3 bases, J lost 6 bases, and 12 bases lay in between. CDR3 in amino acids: CASSEWVFGQPQHF. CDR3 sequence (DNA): TGTGCCAGCAGTGAGTGGGTCTTCGGTCAGCCCCAGCATTTT.

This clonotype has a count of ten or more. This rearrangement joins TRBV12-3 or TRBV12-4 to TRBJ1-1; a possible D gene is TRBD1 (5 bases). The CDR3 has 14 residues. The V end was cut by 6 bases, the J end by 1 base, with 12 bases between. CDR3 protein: CASSWGGSNTEAFF. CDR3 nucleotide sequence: TGTGCCAGCAGCTGGGGGGGTTCGAACACTGAAGCTTTCTTT.

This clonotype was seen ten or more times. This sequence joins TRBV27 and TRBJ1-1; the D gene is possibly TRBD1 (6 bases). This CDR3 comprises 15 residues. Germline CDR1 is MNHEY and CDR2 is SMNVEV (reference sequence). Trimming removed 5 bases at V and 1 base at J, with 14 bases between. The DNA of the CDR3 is TGTGCCAGCAGTCTAAGGGACATCCAGAACACTGAAGCTTTCTTT. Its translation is CASSLRDIQNTEAFF.

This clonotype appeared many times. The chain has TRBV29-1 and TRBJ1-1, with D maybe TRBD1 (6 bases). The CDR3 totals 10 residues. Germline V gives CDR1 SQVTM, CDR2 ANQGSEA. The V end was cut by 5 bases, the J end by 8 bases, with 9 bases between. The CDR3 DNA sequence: TGCAGCGTTAGGGGGTCGGAAGCTTTCTTT. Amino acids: CSVRGSEAFF.

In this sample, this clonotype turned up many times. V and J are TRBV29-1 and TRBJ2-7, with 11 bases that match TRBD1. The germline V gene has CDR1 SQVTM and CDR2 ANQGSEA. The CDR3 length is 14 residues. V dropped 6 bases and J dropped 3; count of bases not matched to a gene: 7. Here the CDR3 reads CSVRTGGSYYEQYF. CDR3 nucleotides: TGCAGCGTACGGACAGGGGGCTCCTACTACGAGCAGTACTTC.

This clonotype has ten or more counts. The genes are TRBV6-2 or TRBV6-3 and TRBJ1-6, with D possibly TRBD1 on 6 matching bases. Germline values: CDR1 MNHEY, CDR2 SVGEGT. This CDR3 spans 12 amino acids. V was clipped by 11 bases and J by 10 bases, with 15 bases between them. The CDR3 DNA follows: TGTGCCGGTAAACAGGGAAACTCACCCCTCCACTTT. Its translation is CAGKQGNSPLHF.

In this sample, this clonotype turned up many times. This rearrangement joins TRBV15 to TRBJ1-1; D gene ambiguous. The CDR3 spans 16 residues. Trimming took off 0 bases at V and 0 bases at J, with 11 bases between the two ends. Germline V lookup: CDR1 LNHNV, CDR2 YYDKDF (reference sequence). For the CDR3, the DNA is TGTGCCACCAGCAGAGACCTAAGGCTTTTGAACACTGAAGCTTTCTTT. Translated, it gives CATSRDLRLLNTEAFF.

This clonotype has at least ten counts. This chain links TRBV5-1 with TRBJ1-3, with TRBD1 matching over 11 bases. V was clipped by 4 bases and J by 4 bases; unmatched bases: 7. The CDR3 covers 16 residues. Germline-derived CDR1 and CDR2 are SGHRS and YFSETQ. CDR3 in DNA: TGCGCCAGCAGCGGATCCGGGACAGGGGGAGGAAACACCATATATTTT. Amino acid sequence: CASSGSGTGGGNTIYF.

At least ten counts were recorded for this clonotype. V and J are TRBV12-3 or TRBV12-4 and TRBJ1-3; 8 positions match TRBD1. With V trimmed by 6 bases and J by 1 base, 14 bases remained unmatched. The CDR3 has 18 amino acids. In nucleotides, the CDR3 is TGTGCCAGCAGCCCTGAAATCGGACAGGGACGGTCTGGAAACACCATATATTTT. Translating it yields CASSPEIGQGRSGNTIYF.

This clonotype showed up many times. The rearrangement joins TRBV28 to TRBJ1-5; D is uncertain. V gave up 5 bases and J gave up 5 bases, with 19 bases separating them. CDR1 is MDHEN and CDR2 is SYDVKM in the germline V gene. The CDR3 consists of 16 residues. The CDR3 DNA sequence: TGTGCCAGCAGTACGAGTGAGACGGGGTTTTATCAGCCCCAGCATTTT. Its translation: CASSTSETGFYQPQHF.

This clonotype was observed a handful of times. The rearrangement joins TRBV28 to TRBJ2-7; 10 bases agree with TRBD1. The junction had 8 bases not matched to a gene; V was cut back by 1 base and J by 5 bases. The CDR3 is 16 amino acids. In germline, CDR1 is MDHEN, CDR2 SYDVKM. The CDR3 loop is CASSLSYGTGVNEQYF. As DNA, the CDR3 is TGTGCCAGCAGTTTATCCTACGGGACAGGGGTGAACGAGCAGTACTTC.

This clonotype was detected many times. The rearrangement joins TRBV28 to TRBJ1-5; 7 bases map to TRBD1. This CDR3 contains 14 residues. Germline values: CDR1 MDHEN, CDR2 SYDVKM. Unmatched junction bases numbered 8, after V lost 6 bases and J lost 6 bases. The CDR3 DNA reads TGTGCCAGCAGCCGGGACTCAGGGGGTCAGCCCCAGCATTTT. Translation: CASSRDSGGQPQHF.

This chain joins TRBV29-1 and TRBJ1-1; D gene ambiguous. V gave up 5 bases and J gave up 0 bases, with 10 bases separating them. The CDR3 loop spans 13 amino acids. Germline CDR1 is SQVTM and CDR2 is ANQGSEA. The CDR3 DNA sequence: TGCAGCGTTAGGCCGAATTTGAACACTGAAGCTTTCTTT. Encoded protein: CSVRPNLNTEAFF.

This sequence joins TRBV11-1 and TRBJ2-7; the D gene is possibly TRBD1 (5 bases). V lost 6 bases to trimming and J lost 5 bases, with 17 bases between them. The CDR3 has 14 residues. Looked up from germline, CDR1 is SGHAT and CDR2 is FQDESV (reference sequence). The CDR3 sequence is CASSLNPGRNEQYF. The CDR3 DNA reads TGTGCCAGCAGTCTAAACCCAGGGCGGAACGAGCAGTACTTC.

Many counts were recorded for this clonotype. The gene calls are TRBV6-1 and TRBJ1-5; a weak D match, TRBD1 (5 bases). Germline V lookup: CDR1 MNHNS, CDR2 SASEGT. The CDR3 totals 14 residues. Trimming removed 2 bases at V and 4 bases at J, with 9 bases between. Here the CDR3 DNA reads TGTGCCAGCAGTGAATTTTGGGGGAATCAGCCCCAGCATTTT. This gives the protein CASSEFWGNQPQHF.

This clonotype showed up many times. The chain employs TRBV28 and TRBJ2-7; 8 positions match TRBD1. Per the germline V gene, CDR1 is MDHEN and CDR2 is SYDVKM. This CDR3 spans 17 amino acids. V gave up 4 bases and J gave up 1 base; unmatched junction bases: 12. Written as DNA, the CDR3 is TGTGCCAGCAGTTCAAGCAGGGACAGGTGGTTATCCTACGAGCAGTACTTC. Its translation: CASSSSRDRWLSYEQYF.

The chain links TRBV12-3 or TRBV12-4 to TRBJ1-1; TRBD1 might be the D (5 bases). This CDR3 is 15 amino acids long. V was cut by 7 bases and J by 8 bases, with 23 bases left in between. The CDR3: CASNWGLLGGEEAFF. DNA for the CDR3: TGTGCCAGCAACTGGGGTTTACTCGGGGGAGAGGAAGCTTTCTTT.